Below are 21 T cell receptor beta chains sequenced from a single sample in a study of monozygotic twins with cystic fibrosis. Sequenced by immunoSEQ multiplex PCR; TCRdb stores in-frame clones only, minus some. The sample yields about 24,000 clones, approximately 87% seen once. The material sequenced was blood. The receptors here all came from a woman aged 30 to 39 with cystic fibrosis.

V usage is TRBV7-9 and J usage is TRBJ2-3, with D hard to call. Germline V CDR1 and CDR2: SEHNR, FQNEAQ (reference sequence). The CDR3 extends over 11 amino acids. The V end was cut by 0 bases, the J end by 5 bases, with 0 bases between. The CDR3 DNA sequence: TGTGCCAGCAGCTTAGCAGATACGCAGTATTTT. Protein product: CASSLADTQYF.

The rearrangement uses TRBV7-9 and TRBJ1-1; D is perhaps TRBD1 (6 bases). With 5 bases removed from V and 8 bases from J, the gap between germline ends came to 9 bases. The CDR3 has 11 amino acids. Per the germline V gene, CDR1 is SEHNR and CDR2 is FQNEAQ (reference sequence). The CDR3 is CASSRTAEAFF. CDR3 nucleotides: TGTGCCAGCAGCCGGACAGCAGAAGCTTTCTTT.

This clone was observed once. V usage is TRBV10-3 and J usage is TRBJ1-2; D is unclear. Looked up from germline, CDR1 is ENHRY and CDR2 is SYGVKD. V lost 4 bases and J lost 4, with 16 bases in between. CDR3 length: 15 residues. This CDR3 is CAISGGNRSVYGYTF. CDR3 nucleotides: TGTGCCATCAGTGGTGGGAATCGGTCTGTCTATGGCTACACCTTC.

The count of this clone is one. The V call is TRBV7-2, the J call TRBJ1-5; perhaps TRBD1 as D (5 bases). Germline CDR1 is SGHTA and CDR2 is FQGNSA. This CDR3 is 16 amino acids long. Trimming took off 1 base at V and 2 bases at J, with 12 bases between the two ends. The CDR3 loop is CASSLGAGLRNQPQHF. The CDR3 DNA follows: TGTGCCAGCAGCTTAGGGGCAGGGCTTCGCAATCAGCCCCAGCATTTT.

CDR3 region: CASGSGGGELFF. CDR3 in DNA: TGTGCTAGTGGTTCCGGGGGCGGGGAGCTGTTTTTT. The rearrangement uses TRBV12-5 and TRBJ2-2; possible D gene TRBD2, 6 bases. CDR1 and CDR2 (germline): LGHNT, FRNRAP. V lost 4 bases, J lost 7 bases, and 7 bases lay in between. The CDR3 totals 12 residues.

This chain joins TRBV7-8 and TRBJ1-1; tentatively, D is TRBD1 (5 bases). Trimming removed 4 bases from V and 4 bases from J, with 13 bases in between. Germline lookup yields CDR1 SGHVS and CDR2 FQNEAQ. This CDR3 is 14 amino acids long. The CDR3 loop is CASSSGLRLTEAFF. In DNA, the CDR3 is TGTGCCAGCAGCTCGGGACTCAGGCTCACTGAAGCTTTCTTT.

The rearrangement links TRBV5-4 to TRBJ2-1; 9 bases line up with TRBD2. Germline CDR1 and CDR2: SGHNT and YYREEE (reference sequence). This CDR3 contains 15 residues. J lost 7 bases, V lost 5 bases, and 10 bases had no gene match. The CDR3 DNA reads TGTGCCAGCAGTCGCAGTAGCGGGGGTCCTAATGAGCAGTTCTTC. The encoded protein is CASSRSSGGPNEQFF.

The chain uses TRBV5-1 and TRBJ2-1, with D possibly TRBD1 on 6 matching bases. V was cut by 0 bases and J by 2 bases, with 9 bases left in between. CDR3 length: 15 residues. The germline V gene encodes CDR1 SGHRS and CDR2 YFSETQ. As DNA, the CDR3 is TGCGCCAGCAGCTTGGTGGGGGACACCTACAATGAGCAGTTCTTC. Translation gives CASSLVGDTYNEQFF.

The chain joins TRBV27 to TRBJ2-1, with TRBD2 matching over 8 bases. The CDR3 runs to 15 residues. Germline V lookup: CDR1 MNHEY, CDR2 SMNVEV (reference sequence). The V and J ends lost 4 bases and 0 bases, in that order; junction bases with no gene match: 2. CDR3 in DNA: TGTGCCAGCAGTTGGAGCGGGGGCTCCTACAATGAGCAGTTCTTC. This codes for CASSWSGGSYNEQFF.

This clone was seen a few times. The rearrangement joins TRBV27 to TRBJ1-6; D unclear. Per germline, CDR1 MNHEY and CDR2 SMNVEV (reference sequence). Between the trimmed V and J ends, which lost 7 bases and 4 bases, there was a span of 14 bases. The CDR3 is made up of 15 amino acids. CDR3 in DNA: TGTGCCAGCACCTCGGCAGGTCTTTATAATTCACCCCTCCACTTT. Translated: CASTSAGLYNSPLHF.

The genes are TRBV28 and TRBJ1-2, with 11 bases that match TRBD1. The ends lost 6 bases at V and 8 bases at J; junction bases unmatched: 11. Germline CDR1 and CDR2: MDHEN and SYDVKM. This CDR3 has 15 residues. The CDR3 reads CASSLGQGGGWGYTF. For the CDR3, the DNA is TGTGCCAGCAGCCTGGGACAGGGGGGTGGATGGGGCTACACCTTC.

The table lists this clone with a few counts. This chain joins TRBV21-1 and TRBJ1-5. TRBV21-1 is listed as a pseudogene. There are 14 residues in the CDR3. Here the CDR3 DNA reads TGTGCCAGCAGCAAAGCGCTTGACAATCAGCCCCAGCATTTT. Residues: CASSKALDNQPQHF.

This clone was recorded once. J is TRBJ1-2 and V is TRBV9; possible D gene TRBD1, 6 bases. The CDR3 spans 15 residues. CDR1 is SGDLS, CDR2 YYNGEE, per germline. Trimming took 2 bases from V and 1 from J, leaving 12 bases between them. The DNA for the CDR3 is TGTGCCAGCAGCGTCTCCGACAGGTTTAACTATGGCTACACCTTC. Protein: CASSVSDRFNYGYTF.

This chain joins TRBV5-1 and TRBJ1-1; D is perhaps TRBD1 (6 bases). Germline-derived CDR1 and CDR2 are SGHRS and YFSETQ. The CDR3 loop spans 15 amino acids. The V end lost 3 bases, the J end lost 1 base, and 13 bases lay between the germline ends. CDR3 DNA: TGCGCCAGCAGCTATGACGGACAGCCGAACACTGAAGCTTTCTTT. This translates into CASSYDGQPNTEAFF.

The chain employs TRBV4-3 and TRBJ1-2; no firm D call. This CDR3 is 14 amino acids long. The V end lost 0 bases, the J end lost 4 bases, and 9 bases lay between the germline ends. Germline V gene sequence: CDR1 LGHNA, CDR2 YSLEER. CDR3 in DNA: TGCGCCAGCAGCCAAGATTCGTCCCTCTATGGCTACACCTTC. Translating it yields CASSQDSSLYGYTF.

The V and J genes are TRBV19 and TRBJ2-2; D might be TRBD1 (5 bases). Germline V gene lookup returns CDR1 LNHDA and CDR2 SQIVND (reference sequence). Trimming left V 4 bases short and J 0 bases short, with 12 bases between. The CDR3 has 16 residues. The CDR3 sequence: CASSSDRDPNTGELFF. For the CDR3, the DNA is TGTGCCAGTAGTAGCGACAGAGACCCGAACACCGGGGAGCTGTTTTTT.

The chain has TRBV7-9 and TRBJ1-1, with D possibly TRBD1 on 5 matching bases. Germline-derived CDR1 and CDR2 are SEHNR and FQNEAQ (reference sequence). The CDR3 is 14 residues long. Trimming removed 3 bases at V and 1 base at J, with 9 bases between. Here the CDR3 DNA reads TGTGCCAGCAGCTTCCTGGGACCGAACACTGAAGCTTTCTTT. Its translation: CASSFLGPNTEAFF.

The genes are TRBV4-1 and TRBJ1-5; no definite D call. There are 14 residues in the CDR3. V gave up 5 bases and J gave up 5 bases, with 13 bases separating them. The germline CDR1 and CDR2 sequences are MGHRA and YSYEKL. The CDR3 nucleotides are TGCGCCAGCAGCATCCGGGTGGCGGATCAGCCCCAGCATTTT. It specifies CASSIRVADQPQHF.

The chain recombines TRBV4-1 with TRBJ1-5; TRBD1 matches 8 bases. The V and J ends lost 4 bases and 0 bases, in that order; junction bases with no gene match: 17. This CDR3 is 20 amino acids long. Looked up from germline, CDR1 is MGHRA and CDR2 is YSYEKL. In DNA form, the CDR3 reads TGCGCCAGCAGCCGCCTCCGGGACAGGCCACCTTACTATAGCAATCAGCCCCAGCATTTT. This encodes CASSRLRDRPPYYSNQPQHF.

The chain is built from TRBV5-1 and TRBJ2-7, with a weak D call TRBD2 (6 bases). CDR3 length: 14 amino acids. Trimming stripped 7 bases from V and 3 bases from J, with 17 bases between. Germline V gene data show CDR1 as SGHRS and CDR2 as YFSETQ. The CDR3 DNA follows: TGCGCCAGCGTCCCTCGGGACTGGAACTACGAGCAGTACTTC. Its protein product is CASVPRDWNYEQYF.

This clone has a single count. The V gene is TRBV11-3, the J gene TRBJ2-1; TRBD2 agrees at 15 bases. The CDR3 loop spans 17 amino acids. Trimming took 5 bases from V and 4 from J; bases not matched to a gene: 6. Germline V CDR1 and CDR2: SGHNT, YENEEA. CDR3 DNA sequence: TGTGCCAGCAGCCCGGGGACTAGCGGGGGGACTTACAATGAGCAGTTCTTC. It yields the protein CASSPGTSGGTYNEQFF. The complete variable domain, with remaining parts taken from reference TRBV11-3 and TRBJ2-1, reads EAGVVQSPRYKIIEKKQPVAFWCNPISGHNTLYWYLQNLGQGPELLIRYENEEAVDDSQLPKDRFSAERLKGVDSTLKIQPAELGDSAVYLCASSPGTSGGTYNEQFFGPGTRLTVL.